This T cell receptor beta chain came from a study of blood T cell repertoires in COVID-19. Study context: The samples span acute and convalescent COVID-19 from the United States, Italy and Spain. PBMCs, B-cell-depleted T cells, or T cells were the source of the cDNA or gDNA that made up the material.

Authors' processing steps: Estimated nucleated cell counts came from reference gene primer amplification. Profiled with immunoSEQ multiplex PCR; TCRdb holds only in-frame clones, not every one. V and J calls and clone size are as listed in that table; D and trimming were resolved from the DNA. The sample includes about 190,000 clones, over 75% of them seen just once. The sequenced sample consisted of peripheral blood. The receptor was derived from a woman in her forties who had recovered from COVID-19.

The CDR3: CASSSWDYEGYTF. CDR3 coding DNA: TGTGCCAGCAGCTCTTGGGACTACGAGGGCTACACCTTC. This chain links TRBV3-1 (or the pseudogene TRBV3-2) with TRBJ1-2; D perhaps matches TRBD1 (5 bases). Germline V gene data show CDR1 as LGHDT and CDR2 as YNNKEL (reference sequence). V was clipped by 5 bases and J by 8 bases, with 15 bases between them. CDR3 length equals 13 residues.